This TCR beta chain was recovered during a study of CD8+ T cells in alopecia areata. Background on the study: It was 6 to 18 months of tofacitinib, and then there were 6 months off drug.

For this clone: Its cognate antigen is unknown.

RNA was extracted and reverse transcribed into cDNA as the sequencing template. Assay used: immunoSEQ multiplex PCR; TCRdb lists only in-frame clones, some missing. The table includes roughly 40,000 clones, roughly 65% detected once. Study-level points and caveats: Greater clonality was observed in lesional scalp samples, especially alopecia totalis/universalis, versus normal scalp.

Trimming took off 3 bases at V and 0 bases at J, with 6 bases between the two ends. Germline lookup yields CDR1 MNHEY and CDR2 SMNVEV (reference sequence). The CDR3 covers 15 residues. Treatment described: oral pan-JAK inhibitor, 5-10 mg twice daily. The chain links TRBV27 to TRBJ2-6, with D unresolved. The sample in question was CD8+ T cells sorted from blood, obtained at week 4, from a patient treated with tofacitinib. The clonotype comes from a human donor with alopecia areata. CDR3 sequence reads: CASSFMISGANVLTF. The CDR3 nucleotides are TGTGCCAGCAGTTTTATGATCTCTGGGGCCAACGTCCTGACTTTC.